Listed below are T cell receptor beta chains from one sample, sequenced in a study of blood T cells in healthy people across ages. TCRdb reanalysed the 5' RACE reads using MiXCR and keeps one entry per CDR3 protein. This table has 250,000 to 300,000 distinct CDR3 sequences, around 29% appearing once. Sequences were obtained from blood. The receptor source for this set is a woman between 65 and 79 years old in good health. Both conserved end residues are part of each CDR3. The D gene is left open where the match is weak. Where a row states a size, it is once, few, many or the class of an expanded clone; other rows omit it.

v_gene: TRBV3-1
len: 15
j_gene: TRBJ1-2
abundance: -
d_gene: -
CDR3aa: CASSQGRQVPYGYTF
CDR3nt: TGTGCCAGCAGCCAAGGTCGGCAGGTTCCCTATGGCTACACCTTC

v_gene: TRBV11-2
len: 15
j_gene: TRBJ2-1
abundance: once
d_gene: TRBD2
CDR3aa: CASSDREGFYNEQFF
CDR3nt: TGTGCCAGCAGCGACCGGGAGGGCTTTTACAATGAGCAGTTCTTC

v_gene: TRBV6-6
len: 13
j_gene: TRBJ1-4
abundance: -
d_gene: TRBD1
CDR3aa: CASSYDLGQGPTF
CDR3nt: TGTGCCAGCAGTTACGATCTGGGACAGGGTCCAACCTTT

v_gene: TRBV5-1
len: 16
j_gene: TRBJ2-3
abundance: -
d_gene: TRBD2
CDR3aa: CASSLSSGDGIDTQYF
CDR3nt: TGCGCCAGCAGCTTGTCTAGCGGGGACGGGATAGATACGCAGTATTTT

v_gene: TRBV6-1
len: 15
j_gene: TRBJ2-1
abundance: -
d_gene: TRBD2
CDR3aa: CASSKLAGGYNEQFF
CDR3nt: TGTGCCAGCAGTAAACTAGCGGGGGGCTACAATGAGCAGTTCTTC

v_gene: TRBV28
len: 15
j_gene: TRBJ1-6
abundance: few
d_gene: -
CDR3aa: CASRAGPGGDSPLHF
CDR3nt: TGTGCCAGCAGAGCCGGGCCGGGAGGGGATTCACCCCTCCACTTT

v_gene: TRBV7-2
len: 13
j_gene: TRBJ2-7
abundance: -
d_gene: -
CDR3aa: CASCPGPGEGQYF
CDR3nt: TGTGCCAGCTGCCCGGGACCTGGAGAGGGGCAGTACTTC

v_gene: TRBV4-1
len: 16
j_gene: TRBJ2-5
abundance: -
d_gene: TRBD2
CDR3aa: CASSQGLAGGVETQYF
CDR3nt: TGCGCCAGCAGCCAAGGACTAGCGGGAGGTGTGGAGACCCAGTACTTC

v_gene: TRBV7-3
len: 14
j_gene: TRBJ1-1
abundance: few
d_gene: TRBD1
CDR3aa: CASSSTGVNTEAFF
CDR3nt: TGTGCCAGCAGCTCAACAGGGGTGAATACTGAAGCTTTCTTT

v_gene: TRBV7-2
len: 15
j_gene: TRBJ1-4
abundance: -
d_gene: -
CDR3aa: CASSFTGTQSEKLFF
CDR3nt: TGTGCCAGCAGCTTCACCGGGACTCAATCTGAAAAACTGTTTTTT

v_gene: TRBV5-1
len: 16
j_gene: TRBJ1-3
abundance: few
d_gene: -
CDR3aa: CASSSQRGGSGNTIYF
CDR3nt: TGCGCCAGCAGCTCCCAACGTGGGGGATCTGGAAACACCATATATTTT

v_gene: TRBV9
len: 14
j_gene: TRBJ2-5
abundance: -
d_gene: -
CDR3aa: CASSVNPGEETQYF
CDR3nt: TGTGCCAGCAGCGTAAATCCGGGAGAGGAGACCCAGTACTTC

v_gene: TRBV27
len: 14
j_gene: TRBJ2-5
abundance: -
d_gene: -
CDR3aa: CASSFVGVGETQYF
CDR3nt: TGTGCCAGCAGTTTTGTTGGGGTCGGGGAGACCCAGTACTTC

v_gene: TRBV20-1
len: 15
j_gene: TRBJ2-3
abundance: -
d_gene: TRBD2
CDR3aa: CSARGLAGTGDTQYF
CDR3nt: TGCAGTGCTAGAGGACTAGCGGGAACTGGCGATACGCAGTATTTT

v_gene: TRBV3-1
len: 15
j_gene: TRBJ1-6
abundance: few
d_gene: TRBD1
CDR3aa: CASSQGGQSNSPLHF
CDR3nt: TGTGCCAGCAGCCAAGGGGGACAGAGCAATTCACCCCTCCACTTT

v_gene: TRBV27
len: 15
j_gene: TRBJ2-6
abundance: many
d_gene: TRBD1
CDR3aa: CASRGQGSGANVLTF
CDR3nt: TGTGCCAGCAGGGGACAGGGGTCTGGGGCCAACGTCCTGACTTTC

v_gene: TRBV27
len: 17
j_gene: TRBJ2-5
abundance: many
d_gene: -
CDR3aa: CASSRGFTGSSQETQYF
CDR3nt: TGTGCCAGCAGCCGAGGTTTCACCGGGAGCTCCCAAGAGACCCAGTACTTC

v_gene: TRBV12-5
len: 12
j_gene: TRBJ1-2
abundance: -
d_gene: -
CDR3aa: CASARGNYGYTF
CDR3nt: TGTGCTAGTGCTAGAGGGAACTATGGCTACACCTTC

v_gene: TRBV14
len: 17
j_gene: TRBJ2-1
abundance: few
d_gene: -
CDR3aa: CASSQYWDGSSYNEQFF
CDR3nt: TGTGCCAGCAGCCAGTATTGGGACGGTAGCTCCTACAATGAGCAGTTCTTC